The 7 T cell receptor beta chains given below trace back to one sample, sequenced in a study of blood T cell repertoires in COVID-19. Only in-frame clones appear in the TCRdb table, and some are missing; sequencing was by immunoSEQ multiplex PCR. The sample has roughly 570,000 clones, roughly 89% seen once. The sequenced sample was peripheral blood. Receptors originate from a woman aged 50 to 60 with COVID-19, enrolled during active disease.

The chain uses TRBV30 and TRBJ2-1; a weak D match, TRBD1 (6 bases). From germline, CDR1 is GTSNPN and CDR2 SVGIG (reference sequence). V gave up 3 bases and J gave up 11 bases, with 11 bases separating them. The CDR3 is 11 amino acids. CDR3 residues: CAWRVGQKQFF. CDR3 in DNA: TGTGCCTGGAGAGTGGGACAAAAGCAGTTCTTC.

This clone was seen only a few times. The chain joins TRBV12-3 or TRBV12-4 to TRBJ2-3; 8 positions match TRBD2. J gave up 5 bases and V 5 bases, and 0 bases lay outside the gene matches. This CDR3 has 12 amino acids. The CDR3 DNA reads TGTGCCAGCAGTCGGGGGGGAGATACGCAGTATTTT. It yields the protein CASSRGGDTQYF.

The chain employs TRBV3-1 (or the pseudogene TRBV3-2) and TRBJ2-3; a weak D match, TRBD2 (5 bases). V was shortened by 4 bases and J by 6 bases, with 11 bases between the two germline ends. Germline V gene lookup returns CDR1 LGHDT and CDR2 YNNKEL (reference sequence). The CDR3 contains 13 residues. CDR3 in amino acids: CASSPLPGDTQYF. The CDR3 nucleotides are TGTGCCAGCAGCCCTCTCCCGGGGGATACGCAGTATTTT.

This sequence joins TRBV19 and TRBJ2-1; D is perhaps TRBD2 (6 bases). The CDR3 totals 12 residues. V was clipped by 6 bases and J by 9 bases, with 12 bases between them. Per germline, CDR1 LNHDA and CDR2 SQIVND (reference sequence). The CDR3: CASRGPGGEQFF. CDR3 nucleotide sequence: TGTGCCAGTAGGGGGCCCGGGGGTGAGCAGTTCTTC. Looking up the rest from reference TRBV19 and TRBJ2-1 gives the full variable domain: DGGITQSPKYLFRKEGQNVTLSCEQNLNHDAMYWYRQDPGQGLRLIYYSQIVNDFQKGDIAEGYSVSREKKESFPLTVTSAQKNPTAFYLCASRGPGGEQFFGPGTRLTVL.

The J gene is TRBJ2-1, the V gene TRBV29-1; the D is unclear. Germline CDR1 SQVTM, CDR2 ANQGSEA. The CDR3 spans 12 residues. V was clipped by 3 bases and J by 4 bases, with 7 bases between them. CDR3 amino acids: CSVDEAYNEQFF. The CDR3 DNA is TGCAGCGTTGACGAAGCGTACAATGAGCAGTTCTTC.

This chain links TRBV3-1 (or the pseudogene TRBV3-2) with TRBJ1-4, with TRBD1 identical over 7 bases. There are 16 residues in the CDR3. The J segment lost 8 bases and the V segment lost 0 bases, leaving 9 bases of the junction unmatched. CDR1 LGHDT and CDR2 YNNKEL come from the germline V gene (reference sequence). CDR3 loop: CASSQEGGGEREKLFF. The CDR3, as DNA: TGTGCCAGCAGCCAAGAAGGGGGCGGGGAGAGGGAAAAACTGTTTTTT.

The chain uses TRBV11-2 and TRBJ1-1; 8 nucleotides align to TRBD1. This CDR3 is built from 14 residues. With 7 bases clipped from V and 2 bases from J, the junction kept 6 bases outside the gene matches. CDR1 is SGHAT, CDR2 FQNNGV, per germline. The DNA for the CDR3 is TGTGCCAGCACCCAGGGGGCTGGAAACACTGAAGCTTTCTTT. It specifies CASTQGAGNTEAFF.